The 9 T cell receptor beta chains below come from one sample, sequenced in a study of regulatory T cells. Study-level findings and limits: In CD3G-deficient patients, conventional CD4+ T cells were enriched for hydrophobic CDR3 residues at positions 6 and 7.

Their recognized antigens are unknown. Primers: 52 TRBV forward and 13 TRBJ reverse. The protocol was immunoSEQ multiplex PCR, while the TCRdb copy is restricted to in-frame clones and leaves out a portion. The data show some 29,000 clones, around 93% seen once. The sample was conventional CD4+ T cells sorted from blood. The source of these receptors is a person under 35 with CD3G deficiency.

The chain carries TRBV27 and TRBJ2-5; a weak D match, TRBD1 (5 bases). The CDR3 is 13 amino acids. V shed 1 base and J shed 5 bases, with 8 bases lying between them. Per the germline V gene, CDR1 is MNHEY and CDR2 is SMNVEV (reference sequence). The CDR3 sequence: CASSLFKGETQYF. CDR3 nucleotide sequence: TGTGCCAGCAGTTTATTCAAGGGGGAGACCCAGTACTTC.

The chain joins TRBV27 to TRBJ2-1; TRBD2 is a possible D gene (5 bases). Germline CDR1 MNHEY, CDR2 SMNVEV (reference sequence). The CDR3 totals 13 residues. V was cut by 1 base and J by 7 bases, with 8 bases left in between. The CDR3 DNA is TGTGCCAGCAGTTTATTTCCGGGGAATGAGCAGTTCTTC. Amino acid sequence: CASSLFPGNEQFF.

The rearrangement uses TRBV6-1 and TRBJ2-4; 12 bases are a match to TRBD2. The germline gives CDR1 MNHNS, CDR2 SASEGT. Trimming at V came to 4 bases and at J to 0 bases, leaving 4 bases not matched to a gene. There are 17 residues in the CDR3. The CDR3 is CASSVLAGGLAKNIQYF. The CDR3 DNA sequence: TGTGCCAGCAGTGTACTAGCGGGAGGCCTAGCCAAAAACATTCAGTACTTC.

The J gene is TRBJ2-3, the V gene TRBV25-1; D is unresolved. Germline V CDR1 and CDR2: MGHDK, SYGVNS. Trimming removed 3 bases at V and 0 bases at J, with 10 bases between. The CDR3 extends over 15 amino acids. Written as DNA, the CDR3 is TGTGCCAGCAGTGATTCTCGTTCTAGCACAGATACGCAGTATTTT. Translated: CASSDSRSSTDTQYF.

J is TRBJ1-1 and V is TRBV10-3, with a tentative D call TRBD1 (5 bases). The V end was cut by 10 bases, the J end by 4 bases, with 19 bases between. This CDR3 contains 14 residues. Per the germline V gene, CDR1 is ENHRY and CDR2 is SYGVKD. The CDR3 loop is CATSLEGSSTEAFF. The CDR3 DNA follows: TGTGCCACCTCACTTGAGGGGAGTAGCACTGAAGCTTTCTTT.

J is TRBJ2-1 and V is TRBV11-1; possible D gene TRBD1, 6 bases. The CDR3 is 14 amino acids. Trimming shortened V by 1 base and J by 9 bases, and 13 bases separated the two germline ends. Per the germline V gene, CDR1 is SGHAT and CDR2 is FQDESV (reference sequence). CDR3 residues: CASSLDRIGGEQFF. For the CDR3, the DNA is TGTGCCAGCAGCTTAGACCGGATAGGGGGTGAGCAGTTCTTC.

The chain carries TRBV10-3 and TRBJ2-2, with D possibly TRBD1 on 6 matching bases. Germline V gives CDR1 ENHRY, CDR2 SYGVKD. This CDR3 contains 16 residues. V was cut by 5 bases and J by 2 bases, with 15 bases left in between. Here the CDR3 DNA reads TGTGCCATCAGTATGGACAGTAGGGGAAACACCGGGGAGCTGTTTTTT. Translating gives CAISMDSRGNTGELFF.

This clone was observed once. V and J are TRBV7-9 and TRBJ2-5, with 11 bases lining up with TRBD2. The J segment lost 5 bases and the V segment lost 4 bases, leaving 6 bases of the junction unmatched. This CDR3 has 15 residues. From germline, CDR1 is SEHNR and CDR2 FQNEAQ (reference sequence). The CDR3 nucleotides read TGTGCCAGCAGCTACGCTAGCGGGGGGACGGAGACCCAGTACTTC. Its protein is CASSYASGGTETQYF.

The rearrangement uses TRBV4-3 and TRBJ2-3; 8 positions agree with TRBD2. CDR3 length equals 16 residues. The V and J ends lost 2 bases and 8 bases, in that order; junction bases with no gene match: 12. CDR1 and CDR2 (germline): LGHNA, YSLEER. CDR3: CASSQFSGALRGTQYF. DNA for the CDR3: TGCGCCAGCAGCCAATTTAGCGGGGCCCTCCGGGGTACGCAGTATTTT.